This TCR beta chain was identified in a study of shared T cell receptors in the human thymus. Germline CDR1 is SGHDT and CDR2 is YYEEEE. The CDR3 loop spans 16 amino acids. TCRdb keeps only in-frame clones here, not all; method: immunoSEQ multiplex PCR. The sample holds roughly 500,000 clones, around 78% seen once. The same sample was also studied in work on human thymus T cells. That source adds: The thymus was resected at corrective cardiac surgery. Thymic and blood repertoires seemed to favor certain V and J genes. Related research examined unrelated individuals and reported that their thymic repertoires overlapped highly.

The clonotype comes from a boy under two years old with a congenital heart defect. The chain recombines TRBV5-6 with TRBJ2-5, with D possibly matching TRBD2 (6 bases). The DNA end is a closer match to TRBJ2-7, so the J assignment may be wrong. Material for sequencing was thymocytes. The CDR3 reads CASSLARLADTYEQYF. CDR3 nucleotide sequence: TGTGCCAGCAGCTTGGCTCGTTTAGCGGATACCTACGAGCAGTACTTC.